A single sample is the source of the 15 T cell receptor beta chains below, sequenced in a study of PD-L1 blockade in urothelial cancer. Noted time point: pretreatment peripheral blood. The method was immunoSEQ multiplex PCR; TCRdb's version includes in-frame clones alone and lacks a portion of them. The sample lists some 100,000 clones, 80% to 90% occurring once. The starting material was PBMCs, obtained around atezolizumab (anti-PD-L1) treatment. Source of these receptors: a woman older than 75 with urothelial cancer.

The sample holds a few counts of this clone. The J gene is TRBJ1-1, the V gene TRBV30; 8 bases match TRBD1. Looked up from germline, CDR1 is GTSNPN and CDR2 is SVGIG (reference sequence). V gave up 2 bases and J gave up 3 bases; unmatched junction bases: 2. This CDR3 region has 13 residues. The CDR3 loop reads CAWSRDRYTEAFF. For the CDR3, the DNA is TGTGCCTGGAGTCGGGACAGGTACACTGAAGCTTTCTTT.

The genes are TRBV4-2 and TRBJ2-7, with TRBD2 identical over 8 bases. Germline assignment: CDR1 LGHNA and CDR2 YNFKEQ. The CDR3 spans 18 residues. Trimming cost V 1 base and J 5 bases; bases outside gene matches: 16. This CDR3 is CASSQVGPGAGGPHEQYF. CDR3 coding DNA: TGTGCCAGCAGCCAAGTTGGACCAGGGGCGGGAGGACCACACGAGCAGTACTTC.

The chain carries TRBV19 and TRBJ2-2; D possibly corresponds to TRBD2 (6 bases). Trimming left V 6 bases short and J 3 bases short, with 17 bases between. The CDR3 has 16 residues. Looked up from germline, CDR1 is LNHDA and CDR2 is SQIVND (reference sequence). CDR3 in DNA: TGTGCCAGTAGAAACCTTCCGTGGGGGGACACCGGGGAGCTGTTTTTT. Translation gives CASRNLPWGDTGELFF.

The chain uses TRBV19 and TRBJ2-2, with TRBD1 matching 9 bases. CDR1 is LNHDA and CDR2 is SQIVND in the germline V gene (reference sequence). CDR3 size: 18 residues. V shed 4 bases, J shed 1 base, and the junction held 10 bases outside the gene matches. The CDR3 DNA follows: TGTGCCAGTAGTACCCCTACAGGGGGCGTCCGGAACACCGGGGAGCTGTTTTTT. Residues: CASSTPTGGVRNTGELFF.

V usage is TRBV28 and J usage is TRBJ1-4, with D maybe TRBD1 (6 bases). The germline V gene encodes CDR1 MDHEN and CDR2 SYDVKM. V lost 2 bases and J lost 3, with 10 bases in between. The CDR3 contains 15 residues. CDR3 coding DNA: TGTGCCAGCAGTTTAGGAACAGGGCCTAATGAAAAACTGTTTTTT. It encodes CASSLGTGPNEKLFF. The full variable domain, with the rest looked up from reference TRBV28 and TRBJ1-4, is DVKVTQSSRYLVKRTGEKVFLECVQDMDHENMFWYRQDPGLGLRLIYFSYDVKMKEKGDIPEGYSVSREKKERFSLILESASTNQTSMYLCASSLGTGPNEKLFFGSGTQLSVL.

The V call is TRBV19, the J call TRBJ1-5; 11 positions match TRBD1. V was clipped by 0 bases and J by 5 bases; unmatched bases: 9. The CDR3 is 18 residues long. Germline CDR1 is LNHDA and CDR2 is SQIVND (reference sequence). CDR3 DNA: TGTGCCAGTAGTATAGATAAAGGGACAGGGGGTAAGTATCAGCCCCAGCATTTT. Encoded protein: CASSIDKGTGGKYQPQHF.

This sequence joins TRBV2 and TRBJ1-1; D perhaps matches TRBD1 (6 bases). V lost 10 bases, J lost 11 bases, and 20 bases lay in between. This CDR3 contains 12 residues. The germline V gene encodes CDR1 SNHLY and CDR2 FYNNEI. The CDR3 reads CANLRGDVGAFF. The CDR3 DNA sequence: TGTGCCAACCTCAGGGGTGATGTAGGTGCTTTCTTT.

A single count supports this clone. This sequence joins TRBV7-6 and TRBJ2-1; the D gene is possibly TRBD2 (5 bases). Trimming removed 5 bases from V and 10 bases from J, with 15 bases in between. This CDR3 has 13 residues. The germline gives CDR1 SGHVS, CDR2 FNYEAQ. For the CDR3, the DNA is TGTGCCAGCAGCGCACAAACAAGCGGAGAGCAGTTCTTC. This codes for CASSAQTSGEQFF.

V is TRBV11-2 and J is TRBJ1-1, with 8 bases matching TRBD1. CDR1 is SGHAT and CDR2 is FQNNGV in the germline V gene. The CDR3 sequence is 17 residues long. The trim removed 5 bases at V and 5 bases at J, leaving 16 bases unmatched. The CDR3 loop reads CASSTQRTGLFGTEAFF. Written as DNA, the CDR3 is TGTGCCAGCAGCACCCAGAGGACAGGGCTTTTCGGGACTGAAGCTTTCTTT.

V and J are TRBV5-4 and TRBJ1-2; 7 bases map to TRBD1. The CDR3 runs to 16 residues. Germline V CDR1 and CDR2: SGHNT, YYREEE (reference sequence). The V and J ends lost 4 bases and 5 bases, in that order; junction bases with no gene match: 14. The CDR3, as DNA: TGTGCCAGCAGCGAAAAAAGGGAGAAGGGGGCGTATGGCTACACCTTC. This sequence encodes CASSEKREKGAYGYTF.

CDR3 protein: CASSPRDYTEAFF. CDR3 bases: TGTGCCAGCTCGCCAAGGGACTACACTGAAGCTTTCTTT. The chain carries TRBV18 and TRBJ1-1; D possibly corresponds to TRBD1 (5 bases). V was shortened by 6 bases and J by 3 bases, with 11 bases between the two germline ends. CDR1 and CDR2 from the germline V gene are KGHSH and LQKENI. There are 13 residues in the CDR3.

This chain uses TRBV11-2 with TRBJ2-1; D is perhaps TRBD2 (5 bases). CDR3 length equals 16 residues. CDR1 is SGHAT and CDR2 is FQNNGV in the germline V gene. With 2 bases removed from V and 0 bases from J, the gap between germline ends came to 11 bases. In nucleotides, the CDR3 is TGTGCCAGCAGCTTACACGAGCGGAACTCCTACAATGAGCAGTTCTTC. It is translated as CASSLHERNSYNEQFF.

This sequence joins TRBV7-6 and TRBJ2-4; D may be TRBD2 (5 bases). V was clipped by 1 base and J by 4 bases, with 11 bases between them. The CDR3 covers 15 residues. Germline CDR1 and CDR2: SGHVS and FNYEAQ. As DNA, the CDR3 is TGTGCCAGCAGCTTAGAGGCTAGCACTAAAAACATTCAGTACTTC. Amino acid sequence: CASSLEASTKNIQYF. The full variable domain, rest sourced from reference TRBV7-6 and TRBJ2-4, is GAGVSQSPRYKVTKRGQDVALRCDPISGHVSLYWYRQALGQGPEFLTYFNYEAQQDKSGLPNDRFSAERPEGSISTLTIQRTEQRDSAMYRCASSLEASTKNIQYFGAGTRLSVL.

This clone appeared a few times. This sequence joins TRBV21-1 and TRBJ1-1; the D call of TRBD1 is as the table states it, not checked on the DNA. TRBV21-1 is a pseudogene locus. This CDR3 region has 15 residues. CDR3 residues: CASSLRDSKITEAFF. The CDR3 DNA reads as TGTGCCAGCAGCTTAAGGGACAGCAAGATCACTGAAGCTTTCTTT.

The genes are TRBV5-1 and TRBJ2-2, with 9 bases lining up with TRBD1. Germline trimming cut 4 bases from V and 1 base from J; bases unmatched to any gene: 2. The germline V gene encodes CDR1 SGHRS and CDR2 YFSETQ. The CDR3 totals 15 residues. The CDR3 DNA is TGCGCCAGCAGCGAGGACAGGGGGAACACCGGGGAGCTGTTTTTT. Protein sequence: CASSEDRGNTGELFF.